The 3 T cell receptor beta chains below were found in one sample sequenced in a study of blood T cell repertoires in COVID-19. Using immunoSEQ multiplex PCR, the repertoire was profiled, and TCRdb retains in-frame clones only, with some absent. The sample consists of more than 150,000 clones, 85% to 90% of them appearing once. Material for sequencing was peripheral blood. The receptors stem from a man between 60 and 75 years old with COVID-19, enrolled during active disease.

The chain is built from TRBV28 and TRBJ1-3; 10 bases are a match to TRBD1. Trimming at V came to 2 bases and at J to 0 bases, leaving 16 bases not matched to a gene. CDR3 length: 21 amino acids. CDR1 MDHEN and CDR2 SYDVKM come from the germline V gene. This chain's CDR3 is CASSLPTGGPSRRLSGNTIYF. CDR3 coding DNA: TGTGCCAGCAGTTTACCGACAGGGGGCCCATCTCGGCGGCTCTCTGGAAACACCATATATTTT.

V and J are TRBV6-5 and TRBJ1-2, with TRBD1 matching 9 bases. Trimming removed 10 bases from V and 4 bases from J; junction bases left unmatched: 10. The germline CDR1 and CDR2 sequences are MNHEY and SVGAGI. This CDR3 has 14 residues. CDR3 coding DNA: TGTGCCACCTCTCCCGGGACAGGGCGCTATGGCTACACCTTC. Its translation is CATSPGTGRYGYTF.

The gene calls are TRBV7-2 and TRBJ2-1, with 11 bases that match TRBD1. J lost 9 bases, V lost 5 bases, and 9 bases had no gene match. Germline values: CDR1 SGHTA, CDR2 FQGNSA. This CDR3 region has 15 residues. The CDR3 region has the DNA TGTGCCAGCAGCCCGAGGACAGGGGGCCTAAGTGAGCAGTTCTTC. It yields the protein CASSPRTGGLSEQFF.